The clone carrying this T cell receptor beta chain was seen at least ten times. With 0 bases removed from V and 4 bases from J, the gap between germline ends came to 15 bases. CDR3 length: 16 amino acids. Germline loops: CDR1 SGHAT, CDR2 FQNNGV. For amplifying TCRs, the PCR ran for about 20 cycles with Phusion, which was used together with a constant-region primer and the adapter on the V primers. TCRdb ran MiXCR on the reads and lists one entry per CDR3 protein. Of about 46,000 distinct CDR3 sequences in the sample, about an eighth were seen once. The time point was: before trial treatment. In the RACIN dose-escalation trial, donors got nivolumab plus ipilimumab with aspirin, cyclophosphamide and radiotherapy. The patients who were eligible all carried advanced solid tumors that lacked tumor-infiltrating lymphocytes, meaning the tumors were TIL-negative. This specimen belongs to a study of low-dose radiotherapy and immunotherapy resistance in tumors. Study-level background: On an every-two-weeks schedule, patients received intravenous nivolumab 240 mg, along with ipilimumab 1 mg/kg every six weeks. Dosing of intravenous cyclophosphamide at 200 mg/m2 occurred every two weeks and took place one day prior to radiation and immunotherapy.

This chain joins TRBV11-2 and TRBJ1-2; possibly TRBD1 for D (5 bases). This TCR was sampled from a female donor with ovarian cancer. The sample consisted of PBMCs, taken before treatment. Written as DNA, the CDR3 is TGTGCCAGCAGCTTAGATAGCCCCAGGGCAGGCTATGGCTACACCTTC. Translating gives CASSLDSPRAGYGYTF.